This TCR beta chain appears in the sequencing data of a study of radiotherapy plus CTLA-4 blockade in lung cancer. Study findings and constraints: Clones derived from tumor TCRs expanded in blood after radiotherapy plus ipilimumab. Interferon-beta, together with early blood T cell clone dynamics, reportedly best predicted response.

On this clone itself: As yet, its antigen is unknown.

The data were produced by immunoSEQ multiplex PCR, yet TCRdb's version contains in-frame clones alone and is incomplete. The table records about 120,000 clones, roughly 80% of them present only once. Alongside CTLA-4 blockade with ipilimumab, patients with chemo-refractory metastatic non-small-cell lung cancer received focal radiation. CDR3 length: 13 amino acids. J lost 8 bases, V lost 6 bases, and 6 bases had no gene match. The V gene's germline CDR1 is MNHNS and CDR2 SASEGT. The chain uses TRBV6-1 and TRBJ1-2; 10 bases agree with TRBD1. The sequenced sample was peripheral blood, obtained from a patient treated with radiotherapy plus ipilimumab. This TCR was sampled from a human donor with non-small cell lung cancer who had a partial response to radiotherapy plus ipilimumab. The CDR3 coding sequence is TGTGCCAGCAGGGAGGGACAGGGGAGAGGCTACACCTTC. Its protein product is CASREGQGRGYTF.